This TCR beta chain is drawn from a study of blood T cell repertoires in COVID-19. Study-level information: The United States, Italy and Spain provided the acute and convalescent COVID-19 samples.

The CDR3 spans 16 residues. The germline gives CDR1 LGHNA, CDR2 YSLEER. Trimming cost V 4 bases and J 2 bases, with 18 bases left between them. Source study methods: Amplification from reference gene primers served as the basis for estimated nucleated cell counts. Profiling relied on immunoSEQ multiplex PCR, and the TCRdb table lists in-frame clones only, not all of them. V and J calls and clone size come straight from that table; D and trimming were deduced from the DNA. The table shows roughly 180,000 clones, with 80% to 85% occurring only once. Material: peripheral blood. This TCR was recovered from a woman in her 30s with acute or convalescent COVID-19. This rearrangement joins TRBV4-3 to TRBJ2-7; D might be TRBD2 (6 bases). The CDR3 DNA sequence: TGCGCCAGCAGCCGCGGGGAGGCAGGTCGAGCCTACGAGCAGTACTTC. It yields the protein CASSRGEAGRAYEQYF.